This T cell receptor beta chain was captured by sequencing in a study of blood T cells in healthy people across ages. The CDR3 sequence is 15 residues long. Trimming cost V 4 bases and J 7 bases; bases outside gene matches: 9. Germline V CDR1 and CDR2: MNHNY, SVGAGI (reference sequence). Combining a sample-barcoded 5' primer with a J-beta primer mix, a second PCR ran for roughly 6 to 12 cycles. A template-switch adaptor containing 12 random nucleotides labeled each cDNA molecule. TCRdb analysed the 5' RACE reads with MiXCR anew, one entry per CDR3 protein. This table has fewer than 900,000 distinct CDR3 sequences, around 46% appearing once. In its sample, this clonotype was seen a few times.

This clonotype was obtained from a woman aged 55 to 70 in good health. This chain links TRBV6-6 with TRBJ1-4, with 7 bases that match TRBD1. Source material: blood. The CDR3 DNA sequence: TGTGCCAGCAGTTCCCCACAGGGGCCGGGTGAAAAACTGTTTTTT. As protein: CASSSPQGPGEKLFF.